The 8 T cell receptor beta chains given below trace back to one sample, sequenced in a study of T-cell memory formation after mild COVID-19. TCRdb re-called the 5' RACE reads with MiXCR, one entry per CDR3 protein. The sample shows hundreds of thousands of distinct CDR3 sequences, approximately 18% of them seen only once. The sample was PBMCs or a T cell subset sorted from them (not recorded which). These receptors were obtained from a man between 18 and 35 years old who had mild COVID-19 (a few samples of this study predate the infection). Cell type and time point are not known.

The V gene is TRBV6-4, the J gene TRBJ2-2; D remains unclear. The V end lost 5 bases, the J end lost 1 base, and 5 bases lay between the germline ends. Germline V gene lookup returns CDR1 MRHNA and CDR2 SNTAGT. The CDR3 contains 13 residues. Here the CDR3 DNA reads TGTGCCAGCAGTCGCGGGAACACCGGGGAGCTGTTTTTT. Translating it yields CASSRGNTGELFF.

This clonotype was seen just once. CDR3 sequence (DNA): TGCAGTGCTAGTGGGACAGCAGAAGCTTTCTTT. Protein: CSASGTAEAFF. The chain combines TRBV20-1 with TRBJ1-1, with 7 bases lining up with TRBD1. CDR3 length: 11 residues. The V segment lost 3 bases and the J segment 8 bases; nucleotides outside the gene matches: 3. Germline-derived CDR1 and CDR2 are DFQATT and SNEGSKA (reference sequence).

V usage is TRBV27 and J usage is TRBJ2-1, with D possibly TRBD1 on 8 matching bases. Germline loops: CDR1 MNHEY, CDR2 SMNVEV (reference sequence). The CDR3 sequence is 13 residues long. The V end was cut by 5 bases, the J end by 9 bases, with 14 bases between. The CDR3 sequence: CASSITGGGEQFF. The DNA for the CDR3 is TGTGCCAGCAGTATTACAGGGGGGGGTGAGCAGTTCTTC.

The rearrangement links TRBV11-2 to TRBJ2-5, with 10 nucleotides matching TRBD2. CDR3 length equals 18 residues. Germline values: CDR1 SGHAT, CDR2 FQNNGV. V lost 5 bases, J lost 3 bases, and 15 bases stayed unmatched. CDR3 bases: TGTGCCAGCAGCCGTTGGACGAGCGGGGGGGCTGGGAAAGAGACCCAGTACTTC. Encoded protein: CASSRWTSGGAGKETQYF.

As DNA, the CDR3 is TGTGCCAGCACTCTGACGAACACTGAAGCTTTCTTT. Encoded protein: CASTLTNTEAFF. This chain joins TRBV12-3 or TRBV12-4 and TRBJ1-1, with D unresolved. Trimming cost V 7 bases and J 1 base, with 7 bases left between them. The CDR3 has 12 residues.

This clonotype was detected only a few times. The chain recombines TRBV6-6 with TRBJ2-7; a weak D match, TRBD2 (5 bases). CDR1 MNHNY and CDR2 SVGAGI come from the germline V gene (reference sequence). Deletions cut 0 bases from V and 2 bases from J, with 8 bases between. The CDR3 is 14 amino acids. This CDR3 reads CASSYSGKTYEQYF. DNA for the CDR3: TGTGCCAGCAGTTACTCCGGGAAAACCTACGAGCAGTACTTC.

This clonotype was found a few times. This chain links TRBV19 with TRBJ1-1; TRBD1 is a possible D gene (5 bases). Germline assignment: CDR1 LNHDA and CDR2 SQIVND (reference sequence). V lost 0 bases and J 5 bases, leaving 16 bases between the germline ends. This CDR3 region has 16 residues. The CDR3 bases are TGTGCCAGTAGTATAGATCCGGGACGGATTAGGACTGAAGCTTTCTTT. Encoded protein: CASSIDPGRIRTEAFF.

The CDR3 sequence is CASSQHRADYNEQFF. The CDR3 DNA is TGTGCCAGCAGCCAACACAGGGCTGACTACAATGAGCAGTTCTTC. The chain is built from TRBV11-3 and TRBJ2-1; possible D gene TRBD1, 6 bases. The germline V and J ends were trimmed by 5 bases and 3 bases, with 14 bases remaining between them. Germline V gives CDR1 SGHNT, CDR2 YENEEA. The CDR3 consists of 15 residues.